The sequence of this T cell receptor (beta chain) was determined in a study of memory CD4+ T cells and cytomegalovirus serostatus. On the study more broadly: Healthy Belgian adult donors included about nine CMV-positive and some 24 CMV-negative people. Overall study results and limits: About 40% of the roughly 160 known CMV-associated TCRbeta sequences appeared in CD4+ memory.

Trimming cost V 5 bases and J 2 bases; bases outside gene matches: 6. CDR1 and CDR2 from the germline V gene are SNHLY and FYNNEI. CDR3 size: 15 residues. Measured with immunoSEQ multiplex PCR; TCRdb has only the in-frame clones, and not every one. The sample lists about 48,000 clones, about 77% seen once, with approximately 0.78% in the top ten. On this clone: No antigen is known for it.

Single viable CD3+CD4+CD8-CD45RO+ cells were sorted as the memory CD4+ T cells. Donors' CMV status reflects serum IgG against pp150, pp28, p38, p52. This receptor was taken from an adult in good health and CMV-seronegative. The J gene is TRBJ1-5, the V gene TRBV2; TRBD1 matches at 7 bases. Sequencing was carried out using memory CD4+ T cells from blood. The CDR3 loop reads CASSFTGVRNQPQHF. CDR3 bases: TGTGCCAGCAGTTTTACAGGGGTCCGCAATCAGCCCCAGCATTTT.